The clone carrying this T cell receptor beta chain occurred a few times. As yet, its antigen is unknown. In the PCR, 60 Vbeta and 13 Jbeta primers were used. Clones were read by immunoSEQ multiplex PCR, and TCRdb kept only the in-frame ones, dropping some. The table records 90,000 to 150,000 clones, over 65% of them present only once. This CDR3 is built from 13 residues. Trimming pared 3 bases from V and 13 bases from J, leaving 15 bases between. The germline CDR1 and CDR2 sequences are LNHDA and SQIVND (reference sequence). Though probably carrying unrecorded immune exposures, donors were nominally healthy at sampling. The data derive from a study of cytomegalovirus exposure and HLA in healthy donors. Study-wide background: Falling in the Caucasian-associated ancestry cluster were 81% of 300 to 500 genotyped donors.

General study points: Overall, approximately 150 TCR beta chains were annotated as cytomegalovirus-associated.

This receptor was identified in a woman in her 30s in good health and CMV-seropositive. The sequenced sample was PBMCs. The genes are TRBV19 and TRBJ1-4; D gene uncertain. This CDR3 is CASSMNLFGGLFF. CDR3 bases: TGTGCCAGTAGTATGAACCTCTTCGGAGGACTGTTTTTT.